Each of the 8 T cell receptor beta chains below was sequenced from the same sample in a study of immune reconstitution after stem cell transplant in scleroderma (dated by TCRdb to 2016 to 2017). The library was produced with RT-PCR. Reads for this sample came from an Illumina MiSeq. In TCRdb, the public reads were trimmed at Q25 with fastp and aligned with MiXCR, with productive beta chains retained. Each CDR3 protein gets just one entry, which takes the most common genes and DNA from the rows behind it. The sample has more than 4,500 distinct CDR3 sequences on record, 8.5% of them singletons. Of the sample, 4% to 4.5% falls within the top ten clones. The sample here was taken before or after autologous hematopoietic stem cell transplantation (not recorded which). The receptors derive from a male donor with systemic sclerosis.

This clonotype is labeled as medium-sized. The gene calls are TRBV29-1 and TRBJ2-3; unclear D gene. Germline CDR1 is SQVTM and CDR2 is ANQGSEA. Trimming shortened V by 8 bases and J by 4 bases, and 19 bases separated the two germline ends. The CDR3 length is 14 residues. In DNA, the CDR3 is TGCAGCACCCGATGGACCGCCGGCGCAGATACGCAGTATTTT. Protein: CSTRWTAGADTQYF.

This clonotype turned up a few times. The rearrangement joins TRBV29-1 to TRBJ2-4; 10 nucleotides line up with TRBD1. The trim removed 6 bases at V and 9 bases at J, leaving 2 bases unmatched. This CDR3 has 11 amino acids. CDR1 and CDR2 (germline): SQVTM, ANQGSEA. The CDR3 DNA reads TGCAGCGTCGGACAGGGGGGCATTCAGTACTTC. Its protein product is CSVGQGGIQYF. Variable domain in full (rest from reference TRBV29-1 and TRBJ2-4): SAVISQKPSRDICQRGTSLTIQCQVDSQVTMMFWYRQQPGQSLTLIATANQGSEATYESGFVIDKFPISRPNLTFSTLTVSNMSPEDSSIYLCSVGQGGIQYFGAGTRLSVL.

The V call is TRBV7-8, the J call TRBJ2-3; TRBD2 aligns across 7 bases. V shed 2 bases, J shed 0 bases, and the junction held 8 bases outside the gene matches. The V gene's germline CDR1 is SGHVS and CDR2 FQNEAQ. The CDR3 extends over 17 amino acids. In DNA, the CDR3 is TGTGCCAGCAGCTTACGGGGGGATCTATCTAGCACAGATACGCAGTATTTT. Residues: CASSLRGDLSSTDTQYF. The whole variable domain, remainder taken from reference TRBV7-8 and TRBJ2-3, is GAGVSQSPRYKVAKRGQDVALRCDPISGHVSLFWYQQALGQGPEFLTYFQNEAQLDKSGLPSDRFFAERPEGSVSTLKIQRTQQEDSAVYLCASSLRGDLSSTDTQYFGPGTRLTVL.

This clonotype was seen a handful of times. The chain couples TRBV25-1 to TRBJ2-7; 8 bases map to TRBD1. V dropped 7 bases and J dropped 3; count of bases not matched to a gene: 11. CDR1 and CDR2 (germline): MGHDK, SYGVNS. CDR3 size: 15 residues. CDR3 nucleotide sequence: TGTGCCAGCACCTCTCCAGGGGGGACAGGCTACGAGCAGTACTTC. Translation: CASTSPGGTGYEQYF.

This clonotype is labeled as medium-sized (0.01 to 0.1%). V and J are TRBV20-1 and TRBJ2-2, with a tentative D call TRBD2 (5 bases). Trimming left V 6 bases short and J 2 bases short, with 16 bases between. Germline lookup yields CDR1 DFQATT and CDR2 SNEGSKA (reference sequence). The CDR3 consists of 15 residues. CDR3 sequence (DNA): TGCAGTGCCAAAAGAACCGGGATCAACACCGGGGAGCTGTTTTTT. Protein sequence: CSAKRTGINTGELFF.

A few counts support this clonotype. The genes are TRBV7-6 and TRBJ2-3, with D hard to call. Germline V gives CDR1 SGHVS, CDR2 FNYEAQ. The CDR3 contains 15 residues. Trimming took off 2 bases at V and 0 bases at J, with 9 bases between the two ends. This CDR3 reads CASSLSALSTDTQYF. In DNA form, the CDR3 reads TGTGCCAGCAGCTTATCGGCACTTAGCACAGATACGCAGTATTTT.

This clonotype counts as medium-sized (0.01 to 0.1%). The genes are TRBV20-1 and TRBJ1-5, with D perhaps matching TRBD1 (5 bases). The CDR3 totals 14 residues. The germline V and J ends were trimmed by 1 base and 1 base, with 8 bases remaining between them. CDR1 and CDR2 (germline): DFQATT, SNEGSKA (reference sequence). The CDR3 spells CSARVGVSNQPQHF. In nucleotides, the CDR3 is TGCAGTGCTAGAGTGGGGGTGAGCAATCAGCCCCAGCATTTT.

The sample holds a few counts of this clonotype. The rearrangement joins TRBV6-1 to TRBJ1-1, with D unresolved. The CDR3 has 15 amino acids. Trimming took off 4 bases at V and 11 bases at J, with 23 bases between the two ends. CDR1 is MNHNS, CDR2 SASEGT, per germline. CDR3 nucleotides: TGTGCCAGCAGTGCGTTAGTGGACGGTCAATTATGGGCTTTCTTT. Its translation is CASSALVDGQLWAFF.